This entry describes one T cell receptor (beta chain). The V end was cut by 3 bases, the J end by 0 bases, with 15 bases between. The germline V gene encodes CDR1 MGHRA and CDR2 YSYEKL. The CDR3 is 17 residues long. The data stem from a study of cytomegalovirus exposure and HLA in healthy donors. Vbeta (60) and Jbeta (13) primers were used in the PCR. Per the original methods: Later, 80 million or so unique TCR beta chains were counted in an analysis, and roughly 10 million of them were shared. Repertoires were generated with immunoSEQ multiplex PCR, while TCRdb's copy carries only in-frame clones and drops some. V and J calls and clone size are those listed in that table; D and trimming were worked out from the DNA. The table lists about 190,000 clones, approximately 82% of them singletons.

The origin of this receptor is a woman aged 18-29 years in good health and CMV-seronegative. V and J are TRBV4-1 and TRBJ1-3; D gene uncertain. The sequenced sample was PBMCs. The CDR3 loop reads CASSQGERPYSGNTIYF. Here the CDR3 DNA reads TGCGCCAGCAGCCAGGGAGAACGGCCCTACTCTGGAAACACCATATATTTT.